A selection of T cell receptor beta chains follows, all from one sample in a study of CD8+ T cells in alopecia areata. The repertoire was sequenced with immunoSEQ multiplex PCR; TCRdb's copy has only in-frame clones and lacks some. Here the sample spans about 110,000 clones, 65% to 85% being singletons. Sample: CD8+ T cells sorted from blood, taken at week 24, from a patient treated with tofacitinib. These receptors originate from a human donor with alopecia areata. Both conserved end residues are part of each CDR3. The D gene is left open where the match is weak. Clone size is shown for a subset of rows, as once, few, many or a class of expanded clone.

j_call,v_call,clone_size,d_call,cdr3_aa,cdr3_nt
TRBJ2-1,TRBV5-1,-,-,CASSLGGGYNEQFF,TGCGCCAGCAGCTTGGGAGGAGGGTACAATGAGCAGTTCTTC
TRBJ1-1,TRBV6-4,-,TRBD1,CASSERDSNTEAFF,TGTGCCAGCAGCGAGAGGGACAGTAACACTGAAGCTTTCTTT
TRBJ2-5,TRBV4-3,-,-,CASSQDGPGGPQYF,TGCGCCAGCAGCCAAGATGGTCCCGGGGGACCCCAGTACTTC
TRBJ1-1,TRBV6-6,-,-,CASSYTKTEAFF,TGTGCCAGCAGTTACACCAAGACTGAAGCTTTCTTT
TRBJ2-3,TRBV15,few,-,CATSRDGEGGPDTQYF,TGTGCCACCAGCAGAGATGGGGAGGGGGGGCCCGATACGCAGTATTTT
TRBJ2-7,TRBV27,-,-,CASSLLESYEQYF,TGTGCCAGCAGTTTACTCGAATCCTACGAGCAGTACTTC
TRBJ2-7,TRBV7-2,once,TRBD1,CASSSTGTGWYEQYF,TGTGCCAGCAGCTCGACCGGGACAGGGTGGTACGAGCAGTACTTC
TRBJ2-5,TRBV13,-,-,CASSISGTQYF,TGTGCCAGCAGCATATCAGGGACCCAGTACTTC
TRBJ2-1,TRBV14,-,-,CASSQVLASEQFF,TGTGCCAGCAGCCAAGTTTTGGCAAGTGAGCAGTTCTTC
TRBJ2-1,TRBV7-9,-,TRBD1,CASAQGATYNEQFF,TGTGCCAGCGCCCAGGGGGCGACCTACAATGAGCAGTTCTTC
TRBJ2-1,TRBV29-1,-,-,CSATTLGEQFF,TGCAGCGCGACCACCCTGGGTGAGCAGTTCTTC
TRBJ1-1,TRBV7-6,-,-,CASSSPGHLAGAFF,TGTGCCAGCAGCTCTCCCGGTCATCTCGCCGGAGCTTTCTTT
TRBJ1-1,TRBV29-1,-,-,CSVDGGFGTEAFF,TGCAGCGTTGATGGGGGTTTTGGCACTGAAGCTTTCTTT
TRBJ2-2,TRBV7-9,-,TRBD1,CASSDRQGTGELFF,TGTGCCAGCAGCGACCGACAGGGTACCGGGGAGCTGTTTTTT
TRBJ2-1,TRBV7-9,-,-,CASSLVRLSVNEQFF,TGTGCCAGCAGCTTAGTTCGACTTAGTGTCAATGAGCAGTTCTTC
TRBJ1-3,TRBV29-1,-,TRBD1,CSVELWTGSGNTIYF,TGCAGCGTGGAGCTCTGGACAGGCTCTGGAAACACCATATATTTT
TRBJ2-1,TRBV5-1,-,-,CASSLVGYNEQFF,TGCGCCAGCAGCTTGGTCGGATACAATGAGCAGTTCTTC
TRBJ2-2,TRBV9,-,-,CASSVPRQGMNTGELFF,TGTGCCAGCAGCGTACCGCGGCAGGGGATGAACACCGGGGAGCTGTTTTTT
TRBJ2-7,TRBV19,-,TRBD2,CASSGLATYEQYF,TGTGCCAGTAGCGGACTAGCCACCTACGAGCAGTACTTC
TRBJ2-2,TRBV4-3,-,-,CASSQDLGTTGELFF,TGCGCCAGCAGCCAAGATTTGGGGACCACCGGGGAGCTGTTTTTT
TRBJ1-4,TRBV7-6,-,-,CASSLSSGVATNEKLFF,TGTGCCAGCAGCTTAAGTTCAGGGGTAGCAACTAATGAAAAACTGTTTTTT
TRBJ2-3,TRBV6-1,-,-,CASSEWDTDTQYF,TGTGCCAGCAGTGAATGGGACACAGATACGCAGTATTTT
TRBJ1-5,TRBV4-1,-,TRBD1,CASSSGTGGNQPQHF,TGCGCCAGCAGCTCCGGGACAGGCGGCAATCAGCCCCAGCATTTT
TRBJ2-3,TRBV7-2,-,-,CASSPAVRTTDTQYF,TGTGCCAGCAGCCCAGCGGTGCGGACCACAGATACGCAGTATTTT
TRBJ1-1,TRBV7-2,-,-,CASSLGFFEDTEAFF,TGTGCCAGCAGCCTAGGTTTTTTCGAGGACACTGAAGCTTTCTTT
TRBJ1-5,TRBV15,once,-,CATSRDSGVGQPQHF,TGTGCCACCAGCAGAGATTCTGGGGTGGGACAGCCCCAGCATTTT
TRBJ2-7,TRBV5-1,few,-,CASSLDPNEGPGREQYF,TGCGCCAGCAGCTTGGACCCTAACGAGGGGCCAGGTCGCGAGCAGTACTTC
TRBJ2-5,TRBV6-5,-,-,CASSYSSTPITQYF,TGTGCCAGCAGTTACTCATCGACACCCATTACCCAGTACTTC
TRBJ1-4,TRBV29-1,-,-,CSALKAPLIGEKLFF,TGCAGCGCCCTAAAGGCTCCTCTTATAGGGGAAAAACTGTTTTTT
TRBJ2-5,TRBV7-2,-,-,CASSYRTVQETQYF,TGTGCCAGCAGCTATAGGACAGTTCAAGAGACCCAGTACTTC
TRBJ2-7,TRBV7-8,-,-,CASSFGGDTNYEQYF,TGTGCCAGCAGCTTCGGAGGGGATACAAACTACGAGCAGTACTTC
TRBJ1-4,TRBV5-1,-,TRBD1,CASSLGTGRDEKLFF,TGCGCCAGCAGCTTGGGGACAGGGAGGGATGAAAAACTGTTTTTT
TRBJ2-3,TRBV16,-,-,CASSQSNLLYIDTQYF,TGTGCCAGCAGCCAATCGAACCTTCTCTACATAGATACGCAGTATTTT
TRBJ2-7,TRBV4-1,-,-,CASSPDSGVAYEQYF,TGCGCCAGCAGCCCCGACAGTGGAGTTGCCTACGAGCAGTACTTC
TRBJ2-3,TRBV6-6,-,-,CASSYRGGSDTQYF,TGTGCCAGCAGTTACAGAGGGGGGTCAGATACGCAGTATTTT
TRBJ2-3,TRBV29-1,-,-,CSVAPGASGVTDTQYF,TGCAGCGTTGCGCCGGGGGCTAGCGGAGTCACAGATACGCAGTATTTT
TRBJ2-1,TRBV27,-,TRBD2,CASRPFSGGSYNEQFF,TGTGCCAGCAGACCCTTTAGCGGGGGCTCCTACAATGAGCAGTTCTTC
TRBJ2-7,TRBV19,-,TRBD1,CATADRGPFYEQYF,TGTGCCACCGCTGACAGGGGGCCGTTCTACGAGCAGTACTTC
TRBJ1-1,TRBV12-5,-,-,CASGLALRGGFTEAFF,TGTGCTAGTGGTTTGGCCCTCAGGGGTGGGTTTACTGAAGCTTTCTTT
TRBJ1-4,TRBV18,-,TRBD1,CASSPRDVPGQTNEKLFF,TGTGCCAGCTCACCAAGGGACGTCCCGGGACAGACTAATGAAAAACTGTTTTTT
TRBJ2-7,TRBV4-3,-,-,CASSQEVYYEQYF,TGCGCCAGCAGCCAAGAGGTGTACTACGAGCAGTACTTC
TRBJ2-1,TRBV6-5,-,-,CASSYSGPSSYNEQFF,TGTGCCAGCAGTTACTCTGGTCCTAGTTCCTACAATGAGCAGTTCTTC
TRBJ2-1,TRBV7-8,few,TRBD2,CASSPGLAGDYNEQFF,TGTGCCAGCAGCCCAGGACTAGCGGGGGATTACAATGAGCAGTTCTTC
TRBJ2-2,TRBV15,-,TRBD2,CATSRTSGETGELFF,TGTGCCACCAGCCGGACTAGCGGGGAGACCGGGGAGCTGTTTTTT
TRBJ2-1,TRBV2,-,-,CASTPWGTDYNEQFF,TGTGCCAGCACCCCTTGGGGCACCGACTACAATGAGCAGTTCTTC
TRBJ1-6,TRBV15,-,-,CATRDSARYNSPLHF,TGTGCCACCAGGGATTCGGCTCGCTATAATTCACCCCTCCACTTT
TRBJ2-7,TRBV5-6,-,TRBD2,CASSLKGLAGYEQYF,TGTGCCAGCAGCTTGAAGGGACTAGCGGGATACGAGCAGTACTTC
TRBJ2-7,TRBV7-9,once,-,CASGGIPRRYEQYF,TGTGCCAGCGGGGGCATACCTCGCAGGTACGAGCAGTACTTC